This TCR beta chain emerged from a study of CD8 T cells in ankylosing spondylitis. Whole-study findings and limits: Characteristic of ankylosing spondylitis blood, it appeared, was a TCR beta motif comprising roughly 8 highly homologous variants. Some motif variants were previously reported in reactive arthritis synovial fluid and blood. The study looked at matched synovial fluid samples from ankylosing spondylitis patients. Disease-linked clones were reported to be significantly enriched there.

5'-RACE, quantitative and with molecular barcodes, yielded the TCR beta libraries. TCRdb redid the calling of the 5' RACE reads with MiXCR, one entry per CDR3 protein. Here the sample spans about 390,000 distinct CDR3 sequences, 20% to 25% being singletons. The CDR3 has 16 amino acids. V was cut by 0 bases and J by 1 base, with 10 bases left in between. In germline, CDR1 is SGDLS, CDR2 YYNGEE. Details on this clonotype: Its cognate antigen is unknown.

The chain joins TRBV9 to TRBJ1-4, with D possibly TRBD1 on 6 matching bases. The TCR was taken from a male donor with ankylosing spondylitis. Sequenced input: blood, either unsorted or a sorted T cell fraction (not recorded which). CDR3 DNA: TGTGCCAGCAGCGTAGGGCCAGGGGAAACTAATGAAAAACTGTTTTTT. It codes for CASSVGPGETNEKLFF.